The TCR beta chain under discussion was sequenced for a study of T cells expressing NK-cell markers (dated by TCRdb to 2019 to 2021). In terms of the full investigation: In sorted CD3+CD56+NKG2C+, CD3+CD56+NKG2C- and CD3+CD56-NKG2C+ T-cell subsets from several donors, TCR beta-chain repertoires were profiled. The libraries were sequenced on Illumina HiSeq 2000/2500, MiSeq or NextSeq, producing 2 x 150 bp reads. The study sequenced eight donors, all healthy volunteers chosen at random: three men and five women. Of the eight sequenced donors, seven were found to be HCMV-seropositive and one was found to be HCMV-seronegative.

Comment on this clonotype: The antigen this receptor binds is unknown.

The CDR3 runs 13 amino acids, cysteine and phenylalanine included. DNA is not on record. The germline V gene gives CDR1 as SGHRS and CDR2 as YFSETQ. The paper as a whole reports these results and caveats: In more than five donors, the dominant CD3+CD56+NKG2C+ clonotypes were found to rank among the top 10 CD8+ clonotypes and to make up about 1.0-7.5% of CD8+ T cells. Those dominant clonotypes were again the most abundant among CD3+CD56-NKG2C+ cells in four donors, at about 28.3-60.1%. It remained unclear whether the expanded NKG2C-expressing T cell clones were specific for HCMV antigens.

Sequencer: Illumina HiSeq 2000. TCR beta cDNA libraries were made by 5'RACE template switching that added a universal primer site and unique molecular identifiers. cDNA synthesis was primed from the TCR beta constant segment and was followed by two successive PCR amplification steps. On the authors' methods: MIGEC was used to demultiplex reads and group the reads by UMI, and MiTCR was used to assemble and quantify clonotypes. To exclude erroneous sequences, only TCR cDNA sequences supported by at least two reads were retained. The tcR package was used for downstream repertoire analysis, with clonotypes matched between fractions based on CDR3 nucleotide sequence plus V segment. VDJmatch was used to annotate antigen specificity against VDJdb, with one amino acid substitution in CDR3 permitted. Based on TCRdb reprocessing of the reads, there is one entry per CDR3 protein sequence, and DNA is missing. TCRdb assigned the V and J calls; the authors' analysis was not used. The sample table includes 400,000 or so distinct CDR3 sequences. About 10% of the sample comes from the top ten.

HCMV-specific IgG was detected in serum with a commercial ELISA kit to determine HCMV serostatus. Peripheral blood mononuclear cells were isolated from blood by Ficoll density gradient centrifugation. The specimen was blood T cells: a sorted CD56 or NKG2C T cell subset, CD4+ or CD8+ T cells, or bulk PBMC T cells (not recorded which). This receptor was identified in a woman in her fifties or sixties in good health. Donor details come from another sample of the same person, matched by shared clones. The rearranged chain carries TRBV5-1 and TRBJ2-1; TCRdb names TRBD2, which stays unverified in the absence of DNA. This receptor carries the CDR3 CASSPGTMVGQFF.